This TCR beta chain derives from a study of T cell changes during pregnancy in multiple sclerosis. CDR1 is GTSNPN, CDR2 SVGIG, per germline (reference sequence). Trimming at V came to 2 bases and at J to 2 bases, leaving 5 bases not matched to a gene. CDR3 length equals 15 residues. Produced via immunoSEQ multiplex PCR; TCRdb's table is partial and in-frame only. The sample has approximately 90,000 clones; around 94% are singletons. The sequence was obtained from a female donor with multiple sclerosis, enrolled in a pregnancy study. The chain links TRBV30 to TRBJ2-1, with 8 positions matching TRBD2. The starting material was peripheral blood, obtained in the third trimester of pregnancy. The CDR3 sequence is CAWSPLAGTYNEQFF. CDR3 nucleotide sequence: TGTGCCTGGAGTCCCCTAGCGGGTACCTACAATGAGCAGTTCTTC.